The subject of this entry is one T cell receptor (beta chain). The data derive from a study of blood T cell repertoires in COVID-19. Looking at the study overall: Samples representing acute and convalescent COVID-19 were sourced from the United States, Italy and Spain. PBMCs, B-cell-depleted T cells, or T cells provided the cDNA or gDNA that made up the material.

In the original processing: By means of reference gene primer amplification, nucleated cell counts were estimated. Sequenced by immunoSEQ multiplex PCR; TCRdb stores in-frame clones only, minus some. That table gives V, J and clone size, and the DNA gave D and trimming. The data contain some 56,000 clones, about 70% of them seen just once; the ten biggest clones take up less than 20%. The clonotype was recovered from a woman aged 45 to 65 with active or convalescent COVID-19. Sequenced input: peripheral blood.

CDR3 sequence reads: CASRTGTLTSGGYTF. DNA for the CDR3: TGTGCCAGTAGGACAGGGACCTTAACCTCTGGTGGCTACACCTTC. This chain links TRBV19 with TRBJ1-2; 7 bases align to TRBD1. CDR3 length: 15 amino acids. V was pared by 6 bases and J by 7 bases, with 14 bases of the junction left unmatched. CDR1 is LNHDA, CDR2 SQIVND, per germline (reference sequence).